The 10 T cell receptor beta chains below were found in one sample sequenced in a study of blood T cell repertoires in COVID-19. TCRdb keeps only in-frame clones here, not all; method: immunoSEQ multiplex PCR. Here the sample spans about 170,000 clones, 80% to 90% being singletons. The sample was peripheral blood. These receptors were obtained from a woman in her seventies with COVID-19, enrolled during active disease.

The chain uses TRBV7-2 and TRBJ2-1, with 9 bases lining up with TRBD2. V gave up 7 bases and J gave up 6 bases; unmatched junction bases: 13. Germline loops: CDR1 SGHTA, CDR2 FQGNSA. This CDR3 has 16 amino acids. The CDR3 nucleotides read TGTGCCAGCACCACTGTAGCGGGGGACCGTGGCAATGAGCAGTTCTTC. It translates to CASTTVAGDRGNEQFF.

This chain connects TRBV28 to TRBJ2-5, with 12 bases matching TRBD2. Germline loops: CDR1 MDHEN, CDR2 SYDVKM. The CDR3 runs to 14 residues. V trimming: 8 bases; J trimming: 4 bases; junction bases outside the gene matches: 5. DNA for the CDR3: TGTGCCAGCCGGTCGGGACTAGCGGGAGAGACCCAGTACTTC. Encoded protein: CASRSGLAGETQYF. Full variable domain (rest looked up from reference TRBV28 and TRBJ2-5): DVKVTQSSRYLVKRTGEKVFLECVQDMDHENMFWYRQDPGLGLRLIYFSYDVKMKEKGDIPEGYSVSREKKERFSLILESASTNQTSMYLCASRSGLAGETQYFGPGTRLLVL.

V gene TRBV9 combines with J gene TRBJ1-2; 8 positions agree with TRBD1. CDR3 length equals 15 residues. Trimming removed 0 bases from V and 4 bases from J; junction bases left unmatched: 5. Germline V lookup: CDR1 SGDLS, CDR2 YYNGEE. The DNA for the CDR3 is TGTGCCAGCAGCGTAGCCTCTGGGACAGGCTATGGCTACACCTTC. As protein: CASSVASGTGYGYTF.

V is TRBV2 and J is TRBJ1-5; 7 bases align to TRBD1. The CDR3 runs to 15 residues. V was pared by 6 bases and J by 0 bases, with 5 bases of the junction left unmatched. Germline assignment: CDR1 SNHLY and CDR2 FYNNEI. The DNA for the CDR3 is TGTGCCAGCAGGGCGCAGGGGGTTAGCAATCAGCCCCAGCATTTT. Translating it yields CASRAQGVSNQPQHF.

V and J are TRBV6-5 and TRBJ1-2; a possible D gene is TRBD1 (6 bases). Germline-derived CDR1 and CDR2 are MNHEY and SVGAGI. Trimming pared 5 bases from V and 1 base from J, leaving 8 bases between. The CDR3 runs to 13 residues. The chain's CDR3 is CASSRDNNYGYTF. The CDR3 nucleotides are TGTGCCAGCAGTCGGGACAATAACTATGGCTACACCTTC.

The chain recombines TRBV28 with TRBJ2-7, with D uncertain. The CDR3 runs to 15 residues. The V gene lost 2 bases and the J gene lost 4 bases, with 15 bases spanning the gap. The germline gives CDR1 MDHEN, CDR2 SYDVKM. In DNA form, the CDR3 reads TGTGCCAGCAGTTTACCGCTGGCCCCCCGTTACGAGCAGTACTTC. It codes for CASSLPLAPRYEQYF.

The chain recombines TRBV6-5 with TRBJ1-4; D gene uncertain. There are 12 residues in the CDR3. Per the germline V gene, CDR1 is MNHEY and CDR2 is SVGAGI. V was shortened by 7 bases and J by 5 bases, with 8 bases between the two germline ends. Here the CDR3 reads CASTGENEKLFF. The CDR3 DNA is TGTGCCAGCACTGGGGAGAATGAAAAACTGTTTTTT.

This clone was seen a handful of times. The chain has TRBV15 and TRBJ1-4, with 12 bases aligning to TRBD1. After removal of 4 bases from V and 8 bases from J, the junction contained 5 bases not matched to a gene. The CDR3 consists of 15 residues. The V gene's germline CDR1 is LNHNV and CDR2 YYDKDF (reference sequence). The CDR3 DNA reads TGTGCCACCAGCACGGGACAGGGGGCGCCCGAAAAACTGTTTTTT. Encoded protein: CATSTGQGAPEKLFF.

The chain is built from TRBV10-3 and TRBJ2-2; 9 bases align to TRBD1. This CDR3 has 17 residues. Germline V gene sequence: CDR1 ENHRY, CDR2 SYGVKD. V was pared by 2 bases and J by 4 bases, with 8 bases of the junction left unmatched. CDR3 nucleotide sequence: TGTGCCATCAGTGAGGCCCGGACAGGGGAGGTCACCGGGGAGCTGTTTTTT. Translation: CAISEARTGEVTGELFF.

V and J are TRBV10-3 and TRBJ2-5; a weak D match, TRBD1 (6 bases). The CDR3 covers 14 residues. CDR1 ENHRY and CDR2 SYGVKD come from the germline V gene. V lost 6 bases, J lost 1 base, and 12 bases lay in between. The DNA for the CDR3 is TGTGCCATCAGGCCGGGACAAAGCCAAGAGACCCAGTACTTC. Translation gives CAIRPGQSQETQYF.